A single sample is the source of the 21 T cell receptor beta chains below, sequenced in a study of blood T cell repertoires in COVID-19. Profiled with immunoSEQ multiplex PCR; TCRdb holds only in-frame clones, not every one. The sample contains some 200,000 clones, roughly four fifths of which appear only once. Sequenced input: peripheral blood. These receptors originate from a woman older than 75 with COVID-19, enrolled during active disease.

The chain combines TRBV5-1 with TRBJ2-3; unclear D gene. Looked up from germline, CDR1 is SGHRS and CDR2 is YFSETQ. V lost 4 bases and J 2 bases, leaving 8 bases between the germline ends. The CDR3 runs to 13 residues. CDR3 coding DNA: TGCGCCAGCAGCCCAGGATACACAGATACGCAGTATTTT. Protein: CASSPGYTDTQYF.

The CDR3 here is CASSLGQGAYYGYTF. CDR3 nucleotide sequence: TGCGCCAGCAGCTTGGGACAGGGGGCCTACTATGGCTACACCTTC. This rearrangement joins TRBV5-1 to TRBJ1-2; 10 nucleotides align to TRBD1. Germline V CDR1 and CDR2: SGHRS, YFSETQ. The CDR3 totals 15 residues. With 0 bases clipped from V and 3 bases from J, the junction kept 2 bases outside the gene matches.

The J gene is TRBJ2-2, the V gene TRBV7-2, with 7 positions matching TRBD1. CDR1 is SGHTA, CDR2 FQGNSA, per germline. There are 15 residues in the CDR3. V lost 4 bases to trimming and J lost 6 bases; unmatched junction nucleotides: 8. The CDR3 loop is CASSSYRGLAGELFF. Here the CDR3 DNA reads TGTGCCAGCAGCTCTTACAGGGGTCTTGCCGGGGAGCTGTTTTTT.

The V and J genes are TRBV4-1 and TRBJ2-2; 9 positions match TRBD2. The V segment lost 3 bases and the J segment 5 bases; nucleotides outside the gene matches: 7. Germline V CDR1 and CDR2: MGHRA, YSYEKL. The CDR3 contains 16 residues. CDR3 sequence reads: CASSHGYLAGTGELFF. CDR3 coding DNA: TGCGCCAGCAGCCACGGTTATCTAGCGGGAACCGGGGAGCTGTTTTTT.

This sequence joins TRBV19 and TRBJ2-1; TRBD1 is a possible D gene (5 bases). The CDR3 length is 15 residues. Germline V CDR1 and CDR2: LNHDA, SQIVND (reference sequence). The germline V and J ends were trimmed by 3 bases and 3 bases, with 12 bases remaining between them. The CDR3 bases are TGTGCCAGTAGTATTTCCAGGGCTGACTACAATGAGCAGTTCTTC. It is translated as CASSISRADYNEQFF. The variable domain in full, completed from reference TRBV19 and TRBJ2-1, reads DGGITQSPKYLFRKEGQNVTLSCEQNLNHDAMYWYRQDPGQGLRLIYYSQIVNDFQKGDIAEGYSVSREKKESFPLTVTSAQKNPTAFYLCASSISRADYNEQFFGPGTRLTVL.

A word on this clone: A much larger clone is a single base away; this may be a read error. Different DNA sequences within this sample yield the same CDR3. V usage is TRBV6-6 and J usage is TRBJ1-1, with a weak D call TRBD1 (6 bases). Germline-derived CDR1 and CDR2 are MNHNY and SVGAGI (reference sequence). The CDR3 loop spans 15 amino acids. The V and J ends lost 5 bases and 1 base respectively, with 14 bases between them. The CDR3: CASSPRQASNTEAFF. The DNA of the CDR3 is TGTGCCAGCAGTCCCCGACAGGCTTCGAACACTGAAGCTTTCTTT.

The J gene is TRBJ1-4, the V gene TRBV10-2; D unclear. CDR1 is WSHSY and CDR2 is SAAADI in the germline V gene. V lost 3 bases to trimming and J lost 7 bases, with 15 bases between them. This CDR3 region has 15 residues. The CDR3 region is CASSDRTSLFEKLFF. The CDR3 nucleotides read TGCGCCAGCAGTGACCGGACTTCACTGTTTGAAAAACTGTTTTTT.

This clone has a handful of counts. The chain is built from TRBV5-6 and TRBJ1-2; TRBD1 matches at 8 bases. The V and J ends lost 2 bases and 2 bases, in that order; junction bases with no gene match: 5. The CDR3 has 15 residues. Germline assignment: CDR1 SGHDT and CDR2 YYEEEE. CDR3 loop: CASSFGTGGNYGYTF. CDR3 nucleotides: TGTGCCAGCAGCTTTGGCACAGGGGGGAACTATGGCTACACCTTC.

V usage is TRBV9 and J usage is TRBJ2-7; perhaps TRBD1 as D (5 bases). Looked up from germline, CDR1 is SGDLS and CDR2 is YYNGEE. This CDR3 region has 14 residues. Trimming removed 4 bases at V and 0 bases at J, with 11 bases between. CDR3 protein: CASSLTGTSYEQYF. CDR3 DNA: TGTGCCAGCAGCCTTACAGGTACCTCCTACGAGCAGTACTTC.

Of note for this clone: The same CDR3 arises from other DNA sequences in this sample as well. The chain links TRBV19 to TRBJ2-1, with 11 nucleotides matching TRBD2. The CDR3 consists of 16 residues. Germline V gives CDR1 LNHDA, CDR2 SQIVND (reference sequence). V was clipped by 1 base and J by 4 bases; unmatched bases: 3. DNA for the CDR3: TGTGCCAGTAGTATAGGCGGGACTAGCGGATACAATGAGCAGTTCTTC. Residues: CASSIGGTSGYNEQFF. Full variable domain (outside the CDR3, taken from reference TRBV19 and TRBJ2-1): DGGITQSPKYLFRKEGQNVTLSCEQNLNHDAMYWYRQDPGQGLRLIYYSQIVNDFQKGDIAEGYSVSREKKESFPLTVTSAQKNPTAFYLCASSIGGTSGYNEQFFGPGTRLTVL.

The J gene is TRBJ2-2, the V gene TRBV19; the D gene is possibly TRBD2 (6 bases). In germline, CDR1 is LNHDA, CDR2 SQIVND (reference sequence). This CDR3 spans 16 amino acids. V lost 10 bases and J lost 3, with 21 bases in between. CDR3 protein: CATQGDGSRDTGELFF. The DNA of the CDR3 is TGTGCCACCCAAGGGGACGGGAGTCGGGACACCGGGGAGCTGTTTTTT.

The CDR3 region is CATSEPGPNTEAFF. DNA for the CDR3: TGTGCCACCAGCGAGCCAGGCCCGAACACTGAAGCTTTCTTT. The chain employs TRBV15 and TRBJ1-1, with D uncertain. This CDR3 spans 14 amino acids. Trimming left V 5 bases short and J 1 base short, with 11 bases between. Germline CDR1 and CDR2: LNHNV and YYDKDF (reference sequence).

The chain combines TRBV5-1 with TRBJ1-4, with D hard to call. The CDR3 loop spans 13 amino acids. Between the trimmed V and J ends, which lost 7 bases and 2 bases, there was a span of 9 bases. In germline, CDR1 is SGHRS, CDR2 YFSETQ. CDR3 sequence reads: CASGLGTNEKLFF. CDR3 DNA sequence: TGCGCCAGCGGACTGGGCACTAATGAAAAACTGTTTTTT.

This chain uses TRBV10-1 with TRBJ2-3; D perhaps matches TRBD2 (5 bases). Deletions cut 10 bases from V and 0 bases from J, with 11 bases between. This CDR3 comprises 13 residues. Germline V gene data show CDR1 as WNHNN and CDR2 as SYGVQD (reference sequence). The CDR3 bases are TGCGCCATCTATTGGACTAGCACAGATACGCAGTATTTT. The encoded protein is CAIYWTSTDTQYF.

This chain links TRBV7-2 with TRBJ2-7, with 9 nucleotides matching TRBD1. The CDR3 consists of 16 residues. Per germline, CDR1 SGHTA and CDR2 FQGNSA. With 1 base clipped from V and 0 bases from J, the junction kept 4 bases outside the gene matches. CDR3 region: CASSLVGTGPSYEQYF. As DNA, the CDR3 is TGTGCCAGCAGCTTAGTCGGGACAGGGCCCTCCTACGAGCAGTACTTC. The variable domain in full, completed from reference TRBV7-2 and TRBJ2-7, reads GAGVSQSPSNKVTEKGKDVELRCDPISGHTALYWYRQSLGQGLEFLIYFQGNSAPDKSGLPSDRFSAERTGGSVSTLTIQRTQQEDSAVYLCASSLVGTGPSYEQYFGPGTRLTVT.

This sequence joins TRBV11-3 and TRBJ1-3; 10 bases agree with TRBD1. The trim removed 5 bases at V and 2 bases at J, leaving 6 bases unmatched. This CDR3 spans 16 amino acids. Germline-derived CDR1 and CDR2 are SGHNT and YENEEA. The CDR3 sequence: CASSLRDRGPGNTIYF. CDR3 DNA sequence: TGTGCCAGCAGCCTCCGGGACAGGGGTCCTGGAAACACCATATATTTT.

The chain couples TRBV3-1 (or the pseudogene TRBV3-2) to TRBJ2-2, with no clear D. CDR1 and CDR2 from the germline V gene are LGHDT and YNNKEL (reference sequence). The V and J ends lost 5 bases and 5 bases respectively, with 9 bases between them. This CDR3 is built from 13 residues. CDR3 nucleotides: TGTGCCAGCAGCTTCCAGACTACCGGGGAGCTGTTTTTT. The encoded protein is CASSFQTTGELFF.

The rearrangement joins TRBV6-5 to TRBJ1-2; D possibly corresponds to TRBD1 (5 bases). V lost 6 bases and J lost 8, with 16 bases in between. This CDR3 has 13 residues. Germline loops: CDR1 MNHEY, CDR2 SVGAGI. The CDR3 region is CASSPPGQGGYTF. CDR3 bases: TGTGCCAGCAGCCCCCCTGGGCAGGGCGGCTACACCTTC.

The rearrangement joins TRBV4-3 to TRBJ1-1; D is unresolved. Germline-derived CDR1 and CDR2 are LGHNA and YSLEER. V lost 4 bases to trimming and J lost 1 base, with 16 bases between them. The CDR3 is made up of 16 amino acids. Here the CDR3 DNA reads TGCGCCAGCAGCCCGGTGATAGGTACGGGGAACACTGAAGCTTTCTTT. Translating gives CASSPVIGTGNTEAFF.

The CDR3 sequence is CASSLGTAITSYGYTF. The CDR3 DNA sequence: TGTGCCAGCAGTTTAGGGACAGCGATAACTTCCTATGGCTACACCTTC. The V call is TRBV5-6, the J call TRBJ1-2; TRBD1 matches at 7 bases. The trim removed 5 bases at V and 4 bases at J, leaving 14 bases unmatched. The CDR3 has 16 amino acids. CDR1 and CDR2 from the germline V gene are SGHDT and YYEEEE.

V gene TRBV5-1 combines with J gene TRBJ2-1, with D perhaps matching TRBD2 (7 bases). V dropped 2 bases and J dropped 8 bases, with 23 bases sitting between them. Per germline, CDR1 SGHRS and CDR2 YFSETQ. CDR3 size: 17 residues. CDR3 in DNA: TGCGCCAGCAGCTTACTAGCGAGAGGGGGTTCGGCGGATGAGCAGTTCTTC. Translating gives CASSLLARGGSADEQFF.